Below are 3 T cell receptor beta chains sequenced from a single sample in a study of blood T cells in healthy people across ages. Next came a second PCR, run for 7 to 11 cycles, which used a sample-barcoded 5' primer along with a J-beta primer mix. TCRdb reprocessed the 5' RACE reads with MiXCR, giving one entry per CDR3 protein. The data show around 650,000 distinct CDR3 sequences, less than 40% seen once. The sequenced sample was blood. The receptor source for this set is a woman at least 80 years old in good health.

In this sample, this clonotype turned up a few times. The chain has TRBV20-1 and TRBJ2-4; the match to TRBD2 covers 11 bases. Germline V gene lookup returns CDR1 DFQATT and CDR2 SNEGSKA (reference sequence). Trimming took 5 bases from V and 4 from J; bases not matched to a gene: 4. This CDR3 has 14 amino acids. CDR3: CSAPRTSGKNIQYF. The CDR3 nucleotides are TGCAGTGCTCCCCGGACTAGCGGGAAAAACATTCAGTACTTC.

This chain connects TRBV30 to TRBJ2-5; maybe TRBD2 (6 bases). This CDR3 has 15 residues. Trimming shortened V by 1 base and J by 4 bases, and 16 bases separated the two germline ends. CDR1 is GTSNPN, CDR2 SVGIG, per germline (reference sequence). DNA of the CDR3: TGTGCCTGGAGTGGAGGGACTCTCCCCCCAGAGACCCAGTACTTC. Protein sequence: CAWSGGTLPPETQYF.

Many counts were recorded for this clonotype. The V gene is TRBV27, the J gene TRBJ2-7, with 9 bases that match TRBD1. The CDR3 has 16 amino acids. In germline, CDR1 is MNHEY, CDR2 SMNVEV (reference sequence). V gave up 7 bases and J gave up 2 bases; unmatched junction bases: 12. CDR3 residues: CASTSLTGGVPYEQYF. The DNA of the CDR3 is TGTGCCAGCACCTCGCTAACAGGGGGCGTCCCCTACGAGCAGTACTTC.